The T cell receptor beta chain described here comes from a study of cytomegalovirus exposure and HLA in healthy donors. Study findings and constraints: A later analysis found that most CMV-associated TCR beta chains appeared HLA-restricted. Several top significant clusters appeared, in a later analysis, to be linked to common viral pathogens. One later analysis reportedly identified an Asian-associated ancestry cluster that showed fewer N-insertions than the 666-donor mean.

Comments on this clone: Its antigen is not identified.

The study ran its PCR with 60 Vbeta and 13 Jbeta primers. The protocol was immunoSEQ multiplex PCR, while the TCRdb copy is restricted to in-frame clones and leaves out a portion. The sample carries some 200,000 clones, 60% to 85% recorded once. Germline CDR1 SGDLS, CDR2 YYNGEE. V was cut by 0 bases and J by 4 bases, with 11 bases left in between. The CDR3 runs to 15 residues. The TCR originated in a man aged 35-49 years in good health and CMV-seronegative. The sequencing input was PBMCs. The V gene is TRBV9, the J gene TRBJ1-5; D is unresolved. CDR3 coding DNA: TGTGCCAGCAGCGTAGGAGTACTCGGTAATCAGCCCCAGCATTTT. Translated: CASSVGVLGNQPQHF.